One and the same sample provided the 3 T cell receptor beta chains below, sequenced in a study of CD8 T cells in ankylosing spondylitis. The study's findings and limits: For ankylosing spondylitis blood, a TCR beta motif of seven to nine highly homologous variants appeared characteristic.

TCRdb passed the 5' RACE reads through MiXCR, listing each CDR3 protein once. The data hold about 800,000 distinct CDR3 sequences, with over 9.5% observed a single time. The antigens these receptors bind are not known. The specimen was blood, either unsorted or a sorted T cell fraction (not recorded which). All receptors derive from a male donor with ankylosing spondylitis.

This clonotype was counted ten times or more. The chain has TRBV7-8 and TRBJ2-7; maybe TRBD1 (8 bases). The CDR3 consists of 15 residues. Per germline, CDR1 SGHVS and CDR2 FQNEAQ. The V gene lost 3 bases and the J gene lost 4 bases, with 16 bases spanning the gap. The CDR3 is CASSLRGTGGYEQYF. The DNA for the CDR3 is TGTGCCAGCAGCTTGCGGGGGACAGGAGGGTACGAGCAGTACTTC.

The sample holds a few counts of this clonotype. The CDR3 sequence is CASSYQTGGLPPLHF. CDR3 nucleotide sequence: TGTGCCAGCAGTTACCAGACAGGGGGTCTACCACCCCTCCACTTT. The rearrangement uses TRBV6-5 and TRBJ1-6; TRBD1 agrees at 9 bases. This CDR3 contains 15 residues. V trimming: 2 bases; J trimming: 11 bases; junction bases outside the gene matches: 7. Germline CDR1 MNHEY, CDR2 SVGAGI.

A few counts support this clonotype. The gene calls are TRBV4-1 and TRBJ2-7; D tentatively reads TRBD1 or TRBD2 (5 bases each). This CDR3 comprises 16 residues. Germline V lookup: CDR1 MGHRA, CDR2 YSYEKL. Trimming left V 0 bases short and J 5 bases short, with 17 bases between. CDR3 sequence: CASSQEWGWGRNEQYF. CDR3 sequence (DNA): TGCGCCAGCAGCCAAGAATGGGGATGGGGACGAAACGAGCAGTACTTC.